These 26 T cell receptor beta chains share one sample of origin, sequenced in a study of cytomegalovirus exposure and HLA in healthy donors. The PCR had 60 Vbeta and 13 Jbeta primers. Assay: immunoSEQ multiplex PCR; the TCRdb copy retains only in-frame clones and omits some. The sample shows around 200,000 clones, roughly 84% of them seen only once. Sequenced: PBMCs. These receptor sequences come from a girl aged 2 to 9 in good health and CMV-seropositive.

The CDR3 here is CASSLGLAGAPGGELFF. The CDR3 nucleotides are TGTGCCAGCAGCCTCGGACTAGCGGGAGCCCCGGGCGGGGAGCTGTTTTTT. The rearrangement links TRBV5-4 to TRBJ2-2; 13 nucleotides match TRBD2. The germline V gene encodes CDR1 SGHNT and CDR2 YYREEE (reference sequence). This CDR3 comprises 17 residues. With V trimmed by 4 bases and J by 7 bases, 10 bases remained unmatched.

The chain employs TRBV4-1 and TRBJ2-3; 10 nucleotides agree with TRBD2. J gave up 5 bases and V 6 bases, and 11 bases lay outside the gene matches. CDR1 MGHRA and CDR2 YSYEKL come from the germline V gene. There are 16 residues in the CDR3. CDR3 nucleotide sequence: TGCGCCAGCAGAGAAGGGGGGCTAGCGGGAGTAGATACGCAGTATTTT. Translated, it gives CASREGGLAGVDTQYF.

CDR3 sequence: CASNRDRVNEKLFF. In DNA, the CDR3 is TGTGCCAGCAACCGGGACAGGGTTAATGAAAAACTGTTTTTT. This chain uses TRBV2 with TRBJ1-4; the match to TRBD1 covers 9 bases. J gave up 4 bases and V 7 bases, and 4 bases lay outside the gene matches. Germline CDR1 is SNHLY and CDR2 is FYNNEI. The CDR3 has 14 residues.

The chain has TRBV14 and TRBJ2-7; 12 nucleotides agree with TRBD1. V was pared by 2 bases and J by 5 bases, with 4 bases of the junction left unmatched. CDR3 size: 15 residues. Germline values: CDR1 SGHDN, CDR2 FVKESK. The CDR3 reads CASSQSGTGGNEQYF. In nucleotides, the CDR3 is TGTGCCAGCAGCCAATCCGGGACAGGGGGCAACGAGCAGTACTTC.

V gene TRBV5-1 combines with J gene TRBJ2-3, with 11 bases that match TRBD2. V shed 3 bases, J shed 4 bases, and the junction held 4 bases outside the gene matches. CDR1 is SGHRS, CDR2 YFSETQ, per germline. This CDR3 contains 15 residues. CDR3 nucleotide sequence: TGCGCCAGCAGCTATATTAGCGGGGGGGCAGATACGCAGTATTTT. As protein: CASSYISGGADTQYF.

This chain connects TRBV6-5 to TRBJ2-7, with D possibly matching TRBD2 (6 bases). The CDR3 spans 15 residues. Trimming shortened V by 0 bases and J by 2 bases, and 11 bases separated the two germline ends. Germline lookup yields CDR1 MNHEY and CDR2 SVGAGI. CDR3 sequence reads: CASSYSRTIAYEQYF. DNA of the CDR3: TGTGCCAGCAGTTACTCGAGGACTATAGCCTACGAGCAGTACTTC.

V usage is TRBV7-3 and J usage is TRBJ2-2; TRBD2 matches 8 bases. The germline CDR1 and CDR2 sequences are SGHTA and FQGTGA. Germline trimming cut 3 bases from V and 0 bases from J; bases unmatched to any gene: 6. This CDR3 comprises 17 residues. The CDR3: CASSLSSGSTNTGELFF. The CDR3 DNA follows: TGTGCCAGCAGCTTGTCGAGCGGGAGTACGAACACCGGGGAGCTGTTTTTT. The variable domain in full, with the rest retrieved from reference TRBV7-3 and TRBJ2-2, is GAGVSQTPSNKVTEKGKYVELRCDPISGHTALYWYRQSLGQGPEFLIYFQGTGAADDSGLPNDRFFAVRPEGSVSTLKIQRTERGDSAVYLCASSLSSGSTNTGELFFGEGSRLTVL.

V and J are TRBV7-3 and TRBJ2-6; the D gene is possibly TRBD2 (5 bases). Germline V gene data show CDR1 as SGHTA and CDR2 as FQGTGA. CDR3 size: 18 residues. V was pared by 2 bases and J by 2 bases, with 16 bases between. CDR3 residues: CASSLSGSGLTGANVLTF. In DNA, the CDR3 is TGTGCCAGCAGCTTATCCGGCAGCGGTTTGACTGGGGCCAACGTCCTGACTTTC.

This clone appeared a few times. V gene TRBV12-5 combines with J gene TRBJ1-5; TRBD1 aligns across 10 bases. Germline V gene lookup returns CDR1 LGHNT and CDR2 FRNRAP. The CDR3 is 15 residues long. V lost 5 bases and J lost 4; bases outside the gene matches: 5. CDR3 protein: CASGIGTGVNQPQHF. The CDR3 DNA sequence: TGTGCTAGTGGTATCGGGACAGGGGTTAATCAGCCCCAGCATTTT.

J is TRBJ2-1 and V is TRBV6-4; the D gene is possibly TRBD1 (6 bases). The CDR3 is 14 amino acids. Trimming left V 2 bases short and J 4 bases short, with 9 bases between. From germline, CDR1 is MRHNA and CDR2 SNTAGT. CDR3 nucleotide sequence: TGTGCCAGCAGTGACCAGGGGAGATACAATGAGCAGTTCTTC. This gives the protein CASSDQGRYNEQFF.

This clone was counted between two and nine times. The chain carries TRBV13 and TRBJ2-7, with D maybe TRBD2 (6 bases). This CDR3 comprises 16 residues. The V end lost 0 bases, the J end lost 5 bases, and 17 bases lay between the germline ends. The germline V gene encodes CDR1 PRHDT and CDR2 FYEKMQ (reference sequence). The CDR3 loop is CASSLGLRELRNEQYF. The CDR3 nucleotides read TGTGCCAGCAGCTTAGGCCTCCGGGAGCTGAGAAACGAGCAGTACTTC.

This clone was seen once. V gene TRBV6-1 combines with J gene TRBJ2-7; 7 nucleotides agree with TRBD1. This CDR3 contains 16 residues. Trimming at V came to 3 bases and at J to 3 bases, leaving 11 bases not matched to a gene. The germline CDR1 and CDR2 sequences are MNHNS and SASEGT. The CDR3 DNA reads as TGTGCCAGCAGTGAGGGGGTAGGGGGCTTTTTCTACGAGCAGTACTTC. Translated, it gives CASSEGVGGFFYEQYF.

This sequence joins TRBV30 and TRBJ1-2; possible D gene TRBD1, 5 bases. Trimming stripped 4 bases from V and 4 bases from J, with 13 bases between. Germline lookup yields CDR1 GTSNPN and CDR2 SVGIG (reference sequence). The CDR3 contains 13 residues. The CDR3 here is CAWIGGFGYGYTF. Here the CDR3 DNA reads TGTGCCTGGATTGGGGGGTTTGGCTATGGCTACACCTTC.

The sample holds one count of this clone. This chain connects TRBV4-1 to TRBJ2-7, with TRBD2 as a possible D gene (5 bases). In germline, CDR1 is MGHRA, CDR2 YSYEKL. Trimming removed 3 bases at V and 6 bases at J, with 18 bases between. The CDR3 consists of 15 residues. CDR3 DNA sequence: TGCGCCAGCAGCCAGGGCGGAGGACGGGCCGGCGAGCAGTACTTC. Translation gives CASSQGGGRAGEQYF.

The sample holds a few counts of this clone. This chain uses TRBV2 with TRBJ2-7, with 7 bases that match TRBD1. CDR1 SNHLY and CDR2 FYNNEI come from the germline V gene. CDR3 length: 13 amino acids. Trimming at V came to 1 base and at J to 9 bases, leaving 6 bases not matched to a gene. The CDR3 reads CASSEGTGSWQYF. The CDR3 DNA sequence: TGTGCCAGCAGTGAAGGGACAGGCTCTTGGCAGTACTTC.

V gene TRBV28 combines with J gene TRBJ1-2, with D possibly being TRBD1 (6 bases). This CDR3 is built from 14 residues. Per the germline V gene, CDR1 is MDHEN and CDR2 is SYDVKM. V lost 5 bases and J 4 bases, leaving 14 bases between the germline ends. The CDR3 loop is CASSLTDRTYGYTF. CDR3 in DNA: TGTGCCAGCAGTCTAACGGACAGAACCTATGGCTACACCTTC.

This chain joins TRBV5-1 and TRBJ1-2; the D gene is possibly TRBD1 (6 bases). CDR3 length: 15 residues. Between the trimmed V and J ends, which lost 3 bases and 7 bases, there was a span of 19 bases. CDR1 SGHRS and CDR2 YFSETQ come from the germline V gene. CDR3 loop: CASSWEGRRGCGYTF. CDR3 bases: TGCGCCAGCAGCTGGGAGGGGCGCAGGGGTTGTGGCTACACCTTC.

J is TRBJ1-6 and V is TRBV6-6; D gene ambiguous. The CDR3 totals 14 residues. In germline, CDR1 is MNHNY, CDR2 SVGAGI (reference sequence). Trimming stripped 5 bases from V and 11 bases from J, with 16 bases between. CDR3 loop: CASSVDGLGTPLHF. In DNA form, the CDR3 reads TGTGCCAGCAGTGTAGACGGACTAGGGACACCCCTCCACTTT.

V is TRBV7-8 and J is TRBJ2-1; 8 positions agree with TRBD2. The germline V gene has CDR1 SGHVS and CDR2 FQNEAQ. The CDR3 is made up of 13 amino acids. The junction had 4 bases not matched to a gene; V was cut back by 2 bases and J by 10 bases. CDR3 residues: CASSLSGGGEQFF. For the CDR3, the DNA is TGTGCCAGCAGCTTATCGGGGGGGGGAGAGCAGTTCTTC.

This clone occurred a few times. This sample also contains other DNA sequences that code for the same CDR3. This chain's CDR3 is CAWSVQGWEKLFF. Here the CDR3 DNA reads TGTGCCTGGAGTGTACAGGGTTGGGAAAAACTGTTTTTT. The rearrangement links TRBV30 to TRBJ1-4; possibly TRBD1 for D (6 bases). V was cut by 0 bases and J by 8 bases, with 10 bases left in between. This CDR3 has 13 amino acids. Per the germline V gene, CDR1 is GTSNPN and CDR2 is SVGIG (reference sequence).

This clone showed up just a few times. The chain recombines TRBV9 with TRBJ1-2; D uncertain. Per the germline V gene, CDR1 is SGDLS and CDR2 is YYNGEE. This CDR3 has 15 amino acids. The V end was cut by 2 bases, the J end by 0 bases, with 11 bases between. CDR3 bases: TGTGCCAGCAGCGTGAACGACGGGGCTAACTATGGCTACACCTTC. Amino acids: CASSVNDGANYGYTF.

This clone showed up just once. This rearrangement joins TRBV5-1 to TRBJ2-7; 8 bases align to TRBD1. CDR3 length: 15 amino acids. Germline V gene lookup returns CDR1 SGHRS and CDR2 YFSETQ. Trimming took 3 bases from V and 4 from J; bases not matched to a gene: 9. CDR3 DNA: TGCGCCAGCAGCTGGGGGTCGGACAGGGCGTACGAGCAGTACTTC. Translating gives CASSWGSDRAYEQYF.

This CDR3 is CASSFWSRGSIGAFF. The CDR3 DNA reads as TGTGCCAGCAGCTTCTGGAGCAGGGGCAGTATTGGAGCTTTCTTT. The chain uses TRBV5-4 and TRBJ1-1; perhaps TRBD1 as D (6 bases). The V end was cut by 2 bases, the J end by 10 bases, with 21 bases between. Looked up from germline, CDR1 is SGHNT and CDR2 is YYREEE (reference sequence). The CDR3 loop spans 15 amino acids.

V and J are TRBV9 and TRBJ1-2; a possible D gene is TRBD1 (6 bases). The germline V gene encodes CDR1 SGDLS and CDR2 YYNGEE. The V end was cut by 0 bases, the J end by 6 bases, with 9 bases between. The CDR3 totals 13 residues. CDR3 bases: TGTGCCAGCAGCGTAGTAACAGGGAATGGCTACACCTTC. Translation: CASSVVTGNGYTF.

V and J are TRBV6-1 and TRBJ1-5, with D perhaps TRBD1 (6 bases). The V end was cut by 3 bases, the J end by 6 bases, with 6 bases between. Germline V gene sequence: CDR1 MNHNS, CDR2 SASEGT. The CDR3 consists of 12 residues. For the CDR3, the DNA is TGTGCCAGCAGTGACAGGGGTCAGCCCCAGCATTTT. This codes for CASSDRGQPQHF.

CDR3 amino acids: CASSLAQAYNEQFF. CDR3 nucleotide sequence: TGTGCCAGCAGCTTAGCGCAGGCCTACAATGAGCAGTTCTTC. The chain joins TRBV7-6 to TRBJ2-1, with D hard to call. This CDR3 spans 14 amino acids. Deletions cut 0 bases from V and 2 bases from J, with 5 bases between. Germline V lookup: CDR1 SGHVS, CDR2 FNYEAQ. Full variable domain (outside the CDR3, taken from reference TRBV7-6 and TRBJ2-1): GAGVSQSPRYKVTKRGQDVALRCDPISGHVSLYWYRQALGQGPEFLTYFNYEAQQDKSGLPNDRFSAERPEGSISTLTIQRTEQRDSAMYRCASSLAQAYNEQFFGPGTRLTVL.